Reported below is one TCR beta chain. This clone occurred a few times. Its antigen has not been determined. No clone much larger than this one lies a single base away; base qualities are absent. In the prospective study, participants were about 18 to 95 years old, resided in about two dozen geographic areas of the United States, and were enrolled through a virtual design. In the prospective study, cohorts were assigned on the basis of participant-reported clinical history obtained from a screening survey and a study questionnaire. Exposed participants had been in contact with someone with a PCR-confirmed or clinician-diagnosed COVID-19 case within 2 weeks of study entry. Each participant in the prospective study had whole blood, serum and a nasopharyngeal or oropharyngeal swab collected by mobile phlebotomists. Over a roughly two-month period, participants in the prospective study had the option of providing additional blood draws and questionnaires. Before DNA extraction, prospective study blood samples were shipped either frozen or at room temperature.

Trimming accounts for 3 bases at V and 8 bases at J, while the number of junction bases matched to no gene is 6. The CDR3 runs 15 residues from the cysteine to the phenylalanine. Just CDR3 DNA is preserved here, 45 bases in frame from base 1. For CDR1 and CDR2, the germline V gene (reference sequence) lists SEHNR and FQNEAQ. The immunoSEQ Assay, a bias-controlled multiplex PCR, was used to amplify TCRbeta CDR3 regions from genomic DNA. The authors processed their data as follows. The number of nucleated cells in each sample was estimated by amplification of reference gene primers within the assay. To quantify the absolute abundance of each unique TCRbeta CDR3 rearrangement, sequence reads were collapsed and filtered. For each sample, productive Simpson clonality was calculated as the square root of Simpson's diversity index over productive rearrangements. What TCRdb holds here is the immuneACCESS table cut down to in-frame rearrangements. Part of the clones is not present; checked against another copy, under half of the missing clones reflect an unresolved V gene, and the others are unexplained. D and trimming come from the DNA, and the V and J calls and clone size come from that table. The sample data list 200,000 to 250,000 clones, and over 80% of these were observed just once. The ten biggest clones cover 3.7% of the sample.

The record originates from a study of blood T cell repertoires in COVID-19 (dated by TCRdb to the early 2020s). With regard to the full study: The collaborator samples originated in the United States, Italy and Spain and spanned the acute and convalescent phases of COVID-19. The material from the prospective study consisted of cDNA or gDNA derived from T cells, B-cell-depleted T cells, or PBMCs. Subjects who had been exposed to COVID-19, were actively infected with it, or had recovered from it provided the deeply sampled blood TCRbeta repertoires that made up the dataset. The repertoires were made available in a free public database intended to serve as a resource for research on the immune response to SARS-CoV-2. Samples came from the ongoing ImmuneRACE study (first 160 participants) plus 1,254 subjects from 6 global collaborators. Nearly every sample came with metadata listing a de-identified subject ID, COVID-19 status, age in years and sex. Where HLA class I and class II types were available, the types were taken from metadata supplied by the sample provider, not from assay-based typing. Overall study outcomes, separate from this receptor: The amount of clinical and demographic metadata varied by source and participant and was provided uncurated.

The sequence derives from a woman aged 25 to 39 who had been exposed to COVID-19. The sequence links TRBV7-9 to TRBJ1-4, with TRBD1 matching 10 junction bases. Specimen: PBMCs or T cells enriched from blood (not recorded which). The CDR3 protein sequence reads: CASSFRDRGGEKLFF. The nucleotides read TGTGCCAGCAGCTTCCGGGACAGGGGAGGCGAAAAACTGTTTTTT.